These T cell receptor beta chains were read from a single sample in a study of blood T cell repertoires in COVID-19. This table comes from immunoSEQ multiplex PCR, and its TCRdb copy is limited to in-frame clones, with some not included. The table shows around 200,000 clones, with about 90% occurring only once. Sequencing was done on a sample of peripheral blood. The receptor set was obtained from a woman aged 60-70 years with COVID-19, enrolled during active disease. CDR3s include the opening cysteine and the closing phenylalanine or tryptophan. Each record gives: V gene, J gene, D gene, clone size, CDR3 protein, CDR3 DNA. D genes are given only for firm matches. The listing skips clone size in some rows; elsewhere it reads once, few, many or a size class.

v_call: TRBV6-1
j_call: TRBJ1-1
d_call: TRBD1
clone_size: NA
cdr3_aa: CASSEHPQGARAEAFF
cdr3_nt: TGTGCCAGCAGTGAACACCCACAGGGGGCGCGTGCTGAAGCTTTCTTT

v_call: TRBV6-5
j_call: TRBJ1-6
d_call: NA
clone_size: NA
cdr3_aa: CASGAVRANSPLHF
cdr3_nt: TGTGCCAGCGGGGCGGTACGAGCCAATTCACCCCTCCACTTT

v_call: TRBV7-8
j_call: TRBJ2-1
d_call: TRBD2
clone_size: NA
cdr3_aa: CASSRSGSPYNEQFF
cdr3_nt: TGTGCCAGCAGCCGTAGCGGGAGCCCCTACAATGAGCAGTTCTTC

v_call: TRBV7-2
j_call: TRBJ2-1
d_call: TRBD2
clone_size: NA
cdr3_aa: CASSSGLAGGSYHNEQFF
cdr3_nt: TGTGCCAGCAGCTCCGGACTAGCGGGAGGTTCATACCACAATGAGCAGTTCTTC

v_call: TRBV19
j_call: TRBJ2-1
d_call: TRBD2
clone_size: NA
cdr3_aa: CASSIGPGTSISDEQFF
cdr3_nt: TGTGCCAGTAGTATAGGACCCGGGACTAGTATTAGCGATGAGCAGTTCTTC

v_call: TRBV5-1
j_call: TRBJ1-2
d_call: NA
clone_size: NA
cdr3_aa: CASSNTVSYGYTF
cdr3_nt: TGCGCCAGCAGCAACACAGTTTCTTATGGCTACACCTTC

v_call: TRBV5-1
j_call: TRBJ2-3
d_call: NA
clone_size: once
cdr3_aa: CASSLGHQSTDTQYF
cdr3_nt: TGCGCCAGCAGCTTGGGACACCAAAGCACAGATACGCAGTATTTT

v_call: TRBV21-1
j_call: TRBJ1-1
d_call: NA
clone_size: NA
cdr3_aa: CASNLTGFRTEAFF
cdr3_nt: TGTGCCAGCAACCTGACAGGGTTTCGCACTGAAGCTTTCTTT

v_call: TRBV25-1
j_call: TRBJ1-6
d_call: NA
clone_size: NA
cdr3_aa: CASSPPRGTYSPLHF
cdr3_nt: TGTGCCAGCAGTCCCCCCCGGGGTACTTATTCACCCCTCCACTTT

v_call: TRBV19
j_call: TRBJ2-7
d_call: TRBD2
clone_size: NA
cdr3_aa: CASMRSGRGFHEQYF
cdr3_nt: TGTGCCAGTATGAGGTCTGGGAGGGGCTTCCACGAGCAGTACTTC

v_call: TRBV6-5
j_call: TRBJ1-2
d_call: NA
clone_size: NA
cdr3_aa: CASSTTTGLTYGYTF
cdr3_nt: TGTGCCAGCAGTACCACCACGGGACTGACCTATGGCTACACCTTC

v_call: TRBV9
j_call: TRBJ2-1
d_call: NA
clone_size: NA
cdr3_aa: CASSVGLGAIRDNEQFF
cdr3_nt: TGTGCCAGCAGCGTAGGCCTGGGAGCTATCCGAGACAATGAGCAGTTCTTC

v_call: TRBV9
j_call: TRBJ2-7
d_call: TRBD1
clone_size: NA
cdr3_aa: CASSATIGGSQYF
cdr3_nt: TGTGCCAGCAGCGCCACAATAGGGGGCTCGCAGTACTTC

v_call: TRBV7-2
j_call: TRBJ2-7
d_call: TRBD2
clone_size: NA
cdr3_aa: CASSLQGTSGYEQYF
cdr3_nt: TGTGCCAGCAGCTTACAGGGGACTAGCGGCTACGAGCAGTACTTC

v_call: TRBV6-5
j_call: TRBJ2-7
d_call: TRBD2
clone_size: NA
cdr3_aa: CASSYQAGAQPYEQYF
cdr3_nt: TGTGCCAGCAGTTACCAAGCGGGAGCTCAGCCCTACGAGCAGTACTTC

v_call: TRBV7-8
j_call: TRBJ1-1
d_call: TRBD1
clone_size: NA
cdr3_aa: CASSSLDRGNTEAFF
cdr3_nt: TGTGCCAGCAGCTCCCTGGACAGGGGGAACACTGAAGCTTTCTTT

v_call: TRBV6-1
j_call: TRBJ2-5
d_call: TRBD2
clone_size: NA
cdr3_aa: CASSGTGRGLAGGETQYF
cdr3_nt: TGTGCCAGCAGTGGGACAGGGAGGGGACTAGCGGGGGGAGAGACCCAGTACTTC

v_call: TRBV11-2
j_call: TRBJ2-7
d_call: TRBD1
clone_size: NA
cdr3_aa: CASSPWTGTTYEQYF
cdr3_nt: TGTGCCAGCAGCCCGTGGACAGGGACGACTTACGAGCAGTACTTC

v_call: TRBV14
j_call: TRBJ2-7
d_call: TRBD1
clone_size: NA
cdr3_aa: CASSRGTGITYEQYF
cdr3_nt: TGTGCCAGCAGCCGAGGGACAGGGATTACCTACGAGCAGTACTTC

v_call: TRBV18
j_call: TRBJ1-1
d_call: NA
clone_size: NA
cdr3_aa: CASFGTGMNTEAFF
cdr3_nt: TGTGCCAGCTTCGGAACGGGTATGAACACTGAAGCTTTCTTT

v_call: TRBV7-2
j_call: TRBJ2-7
d_call: NA
clone_size: NA
cdr3_aa: CASSFIGGKQYF
cdr3_nt: TGTGCCAGCAGCTTTATAGGGGGAAAGCAGTACTTC

v_call: TRBV27
j_call: TRBJ2-3
d_call: NA
clone_size: NA
cdr3_aa: CASRRDLVGTDTQYF
cdr3_nt: TGTGCCAGCAGGCGCGACTTGGTTGGCACAGATACGCAGTATTTT

v_call: TRBV23-1
j_call: TRBJ2-7
d_call: TRBD2
clone_size: NA
cdr3_aa: CASSPKTSGNYEQYF
cdr3_nt: TGCGCCAGCAGTCCCAAGACTAGCGGGAACTACGAGCAGTACTTC

v_call: TRBV18
j_call: TRBJ2-2
d_call: TRBD1
clone_size: NA
cdr3_aa: CASSLRQGDTGELFF
cdr3_nt: TGTGCCAGCTCCCTTAGACAGGGAGACACCGGGGAGCTGTTTTTT

v_call: TRBV5-1
j_call: TRBJ2-7
d_call: TRBD2
clone_size: NA
cdr3_aa: CASSLTSGRPEQYF
cdr3_nt: TGCGCCAGCAGCTTGACTAGCGGGAGGCCCGAGCAGTACTTC

v_call: TRBV10-1
j_call: TRBJ2-7
d_call: NA
clone_size: NA
cdr3_aa: CASSESGGGKGEQYF
cdr3_nt: TGCGCCAGCAGTGAGTCTGGAGGAGGGAAAGGCGAGCAGTACTTC

v_call: TRBV7-6
j_call: TRBJ2-7
d_call: TRBD1
clone_size: NA
cdr3_aa: CASSSGTGRGEQYF
cdr3_nt: TGTGCCAGCAGCTCCGGGACAGGGAGGGGCGAGCAGTACTTC

v_call: TRBV28
j_call: TRBJ2-2
d_call: NA
clone_size: NA
cdr3_aa: CASSRLKEVAGELFF
cdr3_nt: TGTGCCAGCAGTCGCCTCAAGGAGGTGGCCGGGGAGCTGTTTTTT

v_call: TRBV30
j_call: TRBJ1-5
d_call: NA
clone_size: NA
cdr3_aa: CAWSAGFSNQPQHF
cdr3_nt: TGTGCCTGGAGTGCGGGGTTTAGCAATCAGCCCCAGCATTTT

v_call: TRBV2
j_call: TRBJ2-5
d_call: NA
clone_size: NA
cdr3_aa: CASSTSVRGVQETQYF
cdr3_nt: TGTGCCAGCAGCACAAGTGTGCGGGGAGTCCAAGAGACCCAGTACTTC

v_call: TRBV7-2
j_call: TRBJ2-1
d_call: NA
clone_size: NA
cdr3_aa: CASSLRGEQFF
cdr3_nt: TGTGCCAGCAGCCTCCGAGGGGAGCAGTTCTTC

v_call: TRBV5-8
j_call: TRBJ2-2
d_call: TRBD1
clone_size: NA
cdr3_aa: CASFGRDRTTNTGELFF
cdr3_nt: TGTGCCAGCTTCGGTCGGGACAGGACTACGAACACCGGGGAGCTGTTTTTT

v_call: TRBV29-1
j_call: TRBJ1-1
d_call: TRBD1
clone_size: NA
cdr3_aa: CSAGTGRTEAFF
cdr3_nt: TGCAGCGCTGGGACAGGGCGGACTGAAGCTTTCTTT

v_call: TRBV6-6
j_call: TRBJ2-7
d_call: TRBD2
clone_size: NA
cdr3_aa: CASSYVGGSTYEQYF
cdr3_nt: TGTGCCAGCAGTTACGTCGGGGGGAGTACCTACGAGCAGTACTTC

v_call: TRBV28
j_call: TRBJ1-5
d_call: TRBD1
clone_size: NA
cdr3_aa: CASSTDRGYQPQHF
cdr3_nt: TGTGCCAGCAGTACTGACAGGGGATATCAGCCCCAGCATTTT

v_call: TRBV5-4
j_call: TRBJ2-5
d_call: TRBD1
clone_size: NA
cdr3_aa: CASSPGTGGRGTQYF
cdr3_nt: TGTGCCAGCAGCCCAGGGACAGGGGGCCGGGGGACCCAGTACTTC

v_call: TRBV12-5
j_call: TRBJ1-3
d_call: NA
clone_size: NA
cdr3_aa: CASGFTPFVAERTSFGDTIYF
cdr3_nt: TGTGCTAGTGGTTTCACACCTTTCGTGGCGGAACGGACCTCTTTCGGGGACACCATATATTTT

v_call: TRBV11-3
j_call: TRBJ1-1
d_call: NA
clone_size: NA
cdr3_aa: CASTARGGLDSNTEAFF
cdr3_nt: TGTGCCAGCACCGCCCGCGGGGGGCTGGATTCGAACACTGAAGCTTTCTTT

v_call: TRBV21-1
j_call: TRBJ2-2
d_call: NA
clone_size: NA
cdr3_aa: CASSSQCLAGGDTGELFF
cdr3_nt: TGTGCCAGCAGCAGTCAGTGTCTAGCGGGAGGTGACACCGGGGAGCTGTTTTTT

v_call: TRBV3-1/TRBV3-2
j_call: TRBJ2-1
d_call: TRBD2
clone_size: NA
cdr3_aa: CASSGLAGGNEQFF
cdr3_nt: TGTGCCAGCAGCGGACTAGCGGGGGGAAATGAGCAGTTCTTC

v_call: TRBV7-2
j_call: TRBJ1-2
d_call: NA
clone_size: few
cdr3_aa: CASSLVQGPIYGYTF
cdr3_nt: TGTGCCAGCAGCTTAGTTCAGGGCCCGATCTATGGCTACACCTTC

v_call: TRBV30
j_call: TRBJ1-2
d_call: NA
clone_size: NA
cdr3_aa: CAWSFPPGQHGYTF
cdr3_nt: TGTGCCTGGAGTTTCCCCCCGGGACAACACGGCTACACCTTC

v_call: TRBV18
j_call: TRBJ2-7
d_call: NA
clone_size: NA
cdr3_aa: CASSPRGGDEQYF
cdr3_nt: TGTGCCAGCTCACCCAGAGGGGGTGACGAGCAGTACTTC

v_call: TRBV30
j_call: TRBJ1-1
d_call: NA
clone_size: NA
cdr3_aa: CAWSVLGDYTEAFF
cdr3_nt: TGTGCCTGGAGTGTACTGGGGGACTACACTGAAGCTTTCTTT

v_call: TRBV4-1
j_call: TRBJ1-2
d_call: NA
clone_size: NA
cdr3_aa: CASSQRQGYGYTF
cdr3_nt: TGCGCCAGCAGCCAGAGGCAGGGGTATGGCTACACCTTC

v_call: TRBV29-1
j_call: TRBJ1-2
d_call: TRBD1
clone_size: few
cdr3_aa: CSGIGTGGGYTF
cdr3_nt: TGCAGCGGGATAGGGACAGGGGGCGGCTACACCTTC

v_call: TRBV6-6
j_call: TRBJ2-7
d_call: NA
clone_size: NA
cdr3_aa: CASSYVESYEQYF
cdr3_nt: TGTGCCAGCAGTTACGTTGAGAGCTACGAGCAGTACTTC

v_call: TRBV2
j_call: TRBJ2-3
d_call: NA
clone_size: few
cdr3_aa: CASSVEKLVVDTQYF
cdr3_nt: TGTGCCAGCAGTGTAGAGAAACTAGTAGTGGATACGCAGTATTTT

v_call: TRBV25-1
j_call: TRBJ2-7
d_call: NA
clone_size: few
cdr3_aa: CASSGLAAYEQYF
cdr3_nt: TGTGCCAGCAGTGGTCTGGCGGCCTACGAGCAGTACTTC

v_call: TRBV15
j_call: TRBJ1-1
d_call: NA
clone_size: NA
cdr3_aa: CATSLTGRNTEAFF
cdr3_nt: TGTGCCACCAGCCTGACAGGCCGGAACACTGAAGCTTTCTTT

v_call: TRBV3-1/TRBV3-2
j_call: TRBJ2-7
d_call: TRBD2
clone_size: NA
cdr3_aa: CASSQDPGLAEQYF
cdr3_nt: TGTGCCAGCAGCCAAGATCCCGGACTAGCCGAGCAGTACTTC

v_call: TRBV4-1
j_call: TRBJ1-1
d_call: NA
clone_size: once
cdr3_aa: CASSQVQGNTEAFF
cdr3_nt: TGCGCCAGCAGCCAAGTTCAGGGAAACACTGAAGCTTTCTTT

v_call: TRBV5-1
j_call: TRBJ1-5
d_call: NA
clone_size: NA
cdr3_aa: CASSLGGTTNQPQHF
cdr3_nt: TGCGCCAGCAGCTTGGGGGGGACAACCAATCAGCCCCAGCATTTT

v_call: TRBV7-2
j_call: TRBJ2-7
d_call: NA
clone_size: NA
cdr3_aa: CASSPWTGEQYF
cdr3_nt: TGTGCCAGCAGCCCGTGGACGGGAGAGCAGTACTTC

v_call: TRBV7-3
j_call: TRBJ2-7
d_call: TRBD2
clone_size: NA
cdr3_aa: CASSLTASSGTYEQYF
cdr3_nt: TGTGCCAGCAGCTTAACGGCGTCTAGCGGAACCTACGAGCAGTACTTC

v_call: TRBV24-1
j_call: TRBJ2-5
d_call: TRBD2
clone_size: NA
cdr3_aa: CATSDVPGLADEQETQYF
cdr3_nt: TGTGCCACCAGTGATGTTCCGGGACTAGCCGATGAACAAGAGACCCAGTACTTC

v_call: TRBV6-1
j_call: TRBJ2-2
d_call: NA
clone_size: NA
cdr3_aa: CASSESPGVYTGELFF
cdr3_nt: TGTGCCAGCAGTGAAAGTCCGGGGGTATACACCGGGGAGCTGTTTTTT